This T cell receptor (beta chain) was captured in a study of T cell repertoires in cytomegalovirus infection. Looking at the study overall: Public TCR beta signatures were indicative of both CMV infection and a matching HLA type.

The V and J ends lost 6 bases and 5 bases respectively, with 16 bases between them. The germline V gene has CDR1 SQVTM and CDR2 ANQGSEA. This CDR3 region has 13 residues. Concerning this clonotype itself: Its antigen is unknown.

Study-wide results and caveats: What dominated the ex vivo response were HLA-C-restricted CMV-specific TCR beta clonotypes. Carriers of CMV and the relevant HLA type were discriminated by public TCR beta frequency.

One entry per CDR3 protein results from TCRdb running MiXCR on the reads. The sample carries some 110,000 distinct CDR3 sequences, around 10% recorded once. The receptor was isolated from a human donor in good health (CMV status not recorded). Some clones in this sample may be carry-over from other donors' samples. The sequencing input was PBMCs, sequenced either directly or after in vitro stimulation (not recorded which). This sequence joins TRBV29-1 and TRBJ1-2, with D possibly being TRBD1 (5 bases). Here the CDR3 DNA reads TGCAGCGTGTGGGGGGGTGGGGGATATGGCTACACCTTC. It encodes CSVWGGGGYGYTF. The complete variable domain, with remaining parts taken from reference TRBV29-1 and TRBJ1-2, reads SAVISQKPSRDICQRGTSLTIQCQVDSQVTMMFWYRQQPGQSLTLIATANQGSEATYESGFVIDKFPISRPNLTFSTLTVSNMSPEDSSIYLCSVWGGGGYGYTFGSGTRLTVV.